These T cell receptor beta chains were read from a single sample in a study of shared clonotypes between healthy human individuals. Method: immunoSEQ multiplex PCR; TCRdb's copy keeps in-frame clones and lacks some. The sample shows fewer than 2.5 million clones, roughly 93% of them seen only once. The sequenced sample was naive CD4+ T cells from PBMCs. The source is a man between 18 and 35 years old in good health. Some clones in this sample may be carry-over from other donors' samples. Both conserved end residues are part of each CDR3. Fields, in order: V gene, J gene, D gene, clone size, CDR3 protein, CDR3 DNA. A D gene is named only where the DNA matches it firmly. Only some rows state a clone size, as once, few, many or a class for expanded clones.

TRBV5-4	TRBJ2-5	TRBD2	-	CASSLALAGGQETQYF	TGTGCCAGCAGCTTGGCGCTAGCGGGAGGCCAAGAGACCCAGTACTTC
TRBV29-1	TRBJ2-2	-	-	CSVGQAGELFF	TGCAGCGTTGGTCAGGCCGGGGAGCTGTTTTTT
TRBV5-4	TRBJ2-5	TRBD2	-	CASSLDLAGETQYF	TGTGCCAGCAGCTTAGATTTAGCGGGAGAGACCCAGTACTTC
TRBV11-2	TRBJ2-7	-	-	CASSLGTSSYEQYF	TGTGCCAGCAGCTTGGGGACGTCTTCCTACGAGCAGTACTTC
TRBV7-3	TRBJ2-2	TRBD1	-	CASSFGPGGTTGELFF	TGTGCCAGCAGCTTTGGACCAGGGGGCACCACCGGGGAGCTGTTTTTT
TRBV9	TRBJ1-2	TRBD1	once	CASKGTGGDYGYTF	TGTGCCAGCAAAGGGACAGGGGGTGACTATGGCTACACCTTC
TRBV5-1	TRBJ2-7	TRBD1	-	CASSYSRDRQYF	TGCGCCAGCAGCTACTCCCGGGACAGGCAGTACTTC
TRBV2	TRBJ2-3	TRBD1	-	CASLPGQGSSDTQYF	TGTGCCAGCTTACCGGGACAGGGATCCTCGGATACGCAGTATTTT
TRBV5-1	TRBJ2-2	-	-	CASSLLAPTNTGELFF	TGCGCCAGCAGCTTGCTCGCACCAACGAACACCGGGGAGCTGTTTTTT
TRBV7-2	TRBJ2-2	TRBD2	-	CASSSEAGDKGGELFF	TGTGCCAGCAGCTCCGAAGCGGGAGATAAGGGCGGGGAGCTGTTTTTT
TRBV18	TRBJ1-1	-	-	CATRVALNTEAFF	TGTGCCACCCGGGTGGCCTTGAACACTGAAGCTTTCTTT
TRBV30	TRBJ2-5	TRBD2	-	CAWSERTSGTETQYF	TGTGCCTGGAGTGAAAGGACTAGCGGGACGGAGACCCAGTACTTC
TRBV23-1	TRBJ1-5	TRBD1	-	CASSRTAHLGQGDGQPQHF	TGCGCCAGCAGTCGGACCGCCCATCTGGGACAGGGGGACGGGCAGCCCCAGCATTTT
TRBV5-1	TRBJ1-1	-	-	CASSLDRVVTEAFF	TGCGCCAGCAGCTTGGACAGGGTTGTCACTGAAGCTTTCTTT
TRBV5-1	TRBJ1-4	-	few	CASSSQGSNEKLFF	TGCGCCAGCAGCTCGCAGGGGTCTAATGAAAAACTGTTTTTT
TRBV20-1	TRBJ2-2	-	-	CSASPAGELFF	TGCAGTGCTTCTCCTGCGGGGGAGCTGTTTTTT
TRBV9	TRBJ2-5	-	once	CASSQLPGPSETQYF	TGTGCCAGCAGCCAACTTCCGGGACCTTCTGAGACCCAGTACTTC
TRBV10-3	TRBJ1-1	-	-	CAISEPRGNTEAFF	TGTGCCATCAGTGAGCCCCGGGGGAACACTGAAGCTTTCTTT
TRBV6-4	TRBJ2-1	-	-	CASSDWRNPGEQFF	TGTGCCAGCAGTGACTGGCGGAACCCCGGGGAGCAGTTCTTC
TRBV25-1	TRBJ1-4	TRBD1	-	CASGTGYEKLFF	TGTGCCAGCGGGACAGGGTATGAAAAACTGTTTTTT
TRBV19	TRBJ2-1	TRBD2	-	CASSVTSGSNEQFF	TGTGCCAGTAGTGTGACTAGCGGGAGCAATGAGCAGTTCTTC
TRBV30	TRBJ1-1	-	-	CAWSSGGTEAFF	TGTGCCTGGAGCTCCGGGGGCACTGAAGCTTTCTTT
TRBV5-1	TRBJ2-3	-	-	CASSSRSADTQYF	TGCGCCAGCAGCTCTCGTAGCGCGGATACGCAGTATTTT
TRBV28	TRBJ1-5	-	-	CASSLPPTNQPQHF	TGTGCCAGCAGTTTACCACCAACCAATCAGCCCCAGCATTTT
TRBV5-1	TRBJ2-7	-	-	CASSLDRPVISSYEQYF	TGCGCCAGCAGCTTAGACAGGCCCGTAATCAGCTCCTACGAGCAGTACTTC
TRBV6-6	TRBJ1-1	-	few	CASSHRQTEAFF	TGTGCCAGCAGTCACCGACAGACTGAAGCTTTCTTT
TRBV16	TRBJ2-7	-	-	CASSQWEMWNSSYEQYF	TGTGCCAGCAGCCAATGGGAGATGTGGAACAGCTCCTACGAGCAGTACTTC
TRBV28	TRBJ1-1	-	-	CASSPRNPPTGMRAFF	TGTGCCAGCAGTCCCCGCAATCCACCTACAGGGATGAGAGCTTTCTTT
TRBV5-1	TRBJ2-7	TRBD2	-	CASSLAAGVVSYEQYF	TGCGCCAGCAGCTTGGCCGCGGGGGTAGTTTCGTACGAGCAGTACTTC
TRBV9	TRBJ1-4	-	-	CASSVAPGHTNEKLFF	TGTGCCAGCAGCGTAGCCCCGGGTCATACTAATGAAAAACTGTTTTTT
TRBV28	TRBJ2-7	TRBD2	-	CASSPRWAGGPEQYF	TGTGCCAGCAGTCCCCGGTGGGCGGGAGGGCCCGAGCAGTACTTC
TRBV28	TRBJ2-3	-	-	CASSSQGFGDTQYF	TGTGCCAGCAGTTCACAGGGATTCGGAGATACGCAGTATTTT
TRBV7-7	TRBJ2-1	-	once	CASSPRISGEQFF	TGTGCCAGCAGCCCGAGGATTAGCGGAGAACAGTTCTTC
TRBV11-2	TRBJ2-7	TRBD2	-	CASSVGLADTYEQYF	TGTGCCAGCAGCGTGGGACTAGCCGATACCTACGAGCAGTACTTC
TRBV10-3	TRBJ1-2	-	-	CAISEARTVYGYTF	TGTGCCATCAGTGAGGCTCGGACAGTCTATGGCTACACCTTC
TRBV14	TRBJ2-1	TRBD2	-	CASSQKPGLAVYNEQFF	TGTGCCAGCAGCCAAAAGCCGGGACTAGCGGTCTACAATGAGCAGTTCTTC
TRBV27	TRBJ2-1	-	-	CASRQYNEQFF	TGTGCCAGCCGCCAGTACAATGAGCAGTTCTTC
TRBV5-1	TRBJ2-7	TRBD2	-	CASSLAPLAGVLYEQYF	TGCGCCAGCAGCTTGGCACCGCTAGCGGGAGTTCTCTACGAGCAGTACTTC
TRBV30	TRBJ1-1	-	few	CAWSVRLNTEAFF	TGTGCCTGGAGTGTACGGCTGAACACTGAAGCTTTCTTT
TRBV18	TRBJ1-5	-	-	CASSPLPGDQPQHF	TGTGCCAGCTCACCACTTCCAGGGGATCAGCCCCAGCATTTT
TRBV25-1	TRBJ2-1	TRBD1	-	CASSDPGQRGNEQFF	TGTGCCAGCAGTGACCCGGGACAGAGGGGCAATGAGCAGTTCTTC
TRBV18	TRBJ2-7	TRBD1	-	CASSPPGRGQSYEQYF	TGTGCCAGCTCACCACCGGGTAGGGGGCAGTCCTACGAGCAGTACTTC